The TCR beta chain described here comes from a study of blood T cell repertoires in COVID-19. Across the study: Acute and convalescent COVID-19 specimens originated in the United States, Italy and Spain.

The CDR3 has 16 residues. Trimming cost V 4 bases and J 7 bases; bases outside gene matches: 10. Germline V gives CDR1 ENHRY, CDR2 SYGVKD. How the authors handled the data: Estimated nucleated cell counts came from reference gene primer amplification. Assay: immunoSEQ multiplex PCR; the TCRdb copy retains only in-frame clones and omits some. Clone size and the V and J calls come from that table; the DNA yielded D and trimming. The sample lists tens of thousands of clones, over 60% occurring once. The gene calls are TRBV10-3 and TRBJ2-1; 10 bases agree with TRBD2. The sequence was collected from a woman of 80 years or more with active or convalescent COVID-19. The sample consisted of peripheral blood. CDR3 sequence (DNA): TGTGCCATCAGTGCAGGGCTAGCGGGGGACGGGAATGAGCAGTTCTTC. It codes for CAISAGLAGDGNEQFF.